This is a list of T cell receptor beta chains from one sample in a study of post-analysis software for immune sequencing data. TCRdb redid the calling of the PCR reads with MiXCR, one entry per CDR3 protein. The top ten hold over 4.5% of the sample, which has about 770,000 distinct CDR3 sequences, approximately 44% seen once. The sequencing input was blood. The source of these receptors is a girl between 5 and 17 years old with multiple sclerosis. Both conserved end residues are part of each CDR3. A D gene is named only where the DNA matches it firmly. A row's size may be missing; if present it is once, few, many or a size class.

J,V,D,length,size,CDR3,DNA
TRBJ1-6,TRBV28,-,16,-,CASTSGGAGGYSPLHF,TGTGCCAGCACCTCGGGAGGGGCTGGGGGATATTCACCCCTCCACTTT
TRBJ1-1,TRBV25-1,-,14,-,CASTTSGGGTEAFF,TGTGCCAGCACCACCTCGGGAGGGGGGACTGAAGCTTTCTTT
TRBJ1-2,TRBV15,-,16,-,CATSREEGRARNGYTF,TGTGCCACCAGCAGGGAGGAGGGGCGAGCACGGAATGGCTACACCTTC
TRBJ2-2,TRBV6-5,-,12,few,CASSMRGGELFF,TGTGCCAGCAGCATGCGGGGCGGGGAGCTGTTTTTT
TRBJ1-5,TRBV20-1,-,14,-,CSARVQGVNQPQHF,TGCAGTGCTAGAGTACAGGGCGTCAATCAGCCCCAGCATTTT
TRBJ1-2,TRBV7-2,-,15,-,CAGSLEFGGGYGYTF,TGTGCCGGCAGCTTAGAATTTGGGGGTGGCTATGGCTACACCTTC
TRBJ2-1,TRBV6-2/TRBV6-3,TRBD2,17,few,CASSYSGLAGVTNEQFF,TGTGCCAGCAGTTACTCGGGACTAGCGGGAGTCACCAATGAGCAGTTCTTC
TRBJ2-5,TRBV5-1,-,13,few,CASGPAAGGTQYF,TGCGCCAGCGGTCCAGCGGCCGGAGGGACCCAGTACTTC
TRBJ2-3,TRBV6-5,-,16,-,CASSLYGTPVTDTQYF,TGTGCCAGCAGCCTATACGGGACACCGGTCACAGATACGCAGTATTTT
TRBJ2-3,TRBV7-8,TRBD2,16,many,CASSSHLAGGTDTQYF,TGTGCCAGCAGCTCCCATCTAGCGGGAGGGACAGATACGCAGTATTTT
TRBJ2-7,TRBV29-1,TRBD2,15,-,CSVEDSPSGRAEQYF,TGCAGCGTTGAAGATTCCCCTAGCGGGAGGGCCGAGCAGTACTTC
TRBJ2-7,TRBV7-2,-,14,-,CASSGQIGAYEQYF,TGTGCCAGCAGCGGGCAGATTGGGGCCTACGAGCAGTACTTC
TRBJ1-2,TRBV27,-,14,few,CASSAGWGVLRSTF,TGTGCCAGCAGTGCGGGCTGGGGTGTTTTGAGGAGCACCTTC
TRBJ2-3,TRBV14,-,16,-,CASSQGGRLRTDTQYF,TGTGCCAGCAGCCAAGGCGGACGGTTACGCACAGATACGCAGTATTTT
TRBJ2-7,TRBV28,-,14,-,CASSGRQITYEQYF,TGTGCCAGCAGCGGACGACAGATCACCTACGAGCAGTACTTC
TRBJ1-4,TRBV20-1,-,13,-,CSARVGINEKLFF,TGCAGTGCTAGAGTTGGGATTAATGAAAAACTGTTTTTT
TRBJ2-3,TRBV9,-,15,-,CASSVGTVRSDTQYF,TGTGCCAGCAGCGTAGGTACTGTTAGGTCAGATACGCAGTATTTT
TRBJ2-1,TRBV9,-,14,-,CASSVNGNYNEQFF,TGTGCCAGCAGCGTGAACGGAAACTACAATGAGCAGTTCTTC
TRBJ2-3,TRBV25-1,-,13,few,CASRQTSTDTQYF,TGTGCCAGCCGACAGACGAGCACAGATACGCAGTATTTT
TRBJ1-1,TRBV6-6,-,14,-,CASSYPQKNTEAFF,TGTGCCAGCAGTTACCCTCAAAAGAACACTGAAGCTTTCTTT
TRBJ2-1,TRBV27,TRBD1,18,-,CASSTRTGKGSWGDEQFF,TGTGCCAGCAGCACCCGGACAGGGAAGGGTTCATGGGGCGATGAGCAGTTCTTC
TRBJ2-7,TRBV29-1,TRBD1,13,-,CSVRTGAQYEQYF,TGCAGCGTGAGGACAGGAGCCCAATACGAGCAGTACTTC
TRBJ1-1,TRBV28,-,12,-,CASSLAQAEAFF,TGTGCCAGCAGTTTAGCCCAAGCGGAAGCTTTCTTT
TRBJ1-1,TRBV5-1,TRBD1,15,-,CASSPVAGGYTEAFF,TGCGCCAGCAGCCCCGTGGCAGGGGGGTACACTGAAGCTTTCTTT
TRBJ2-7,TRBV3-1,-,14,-,CASSQDLTGREQYF,TGTGCCAGCAGCCAAGATTTAACGGGTCGCGAGCAGTACTTC
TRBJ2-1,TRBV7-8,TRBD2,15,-,CASSLGLAGENEQFF,TGTGCCAGCAGCTTAGGACTAGCGGGGGAGAATGAGCAGTTCTTC
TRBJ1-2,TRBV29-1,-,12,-,CSVDRGIYGYTF,TGCAGCGTAGACCGGGGCATCTATGGCTACACCTTC
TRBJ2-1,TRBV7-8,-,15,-,CASRRSGLPVNERFF,TGTGCCAGCAGACGCTCGGGACTTCCGGTTAATGAGCGGTTCTTC
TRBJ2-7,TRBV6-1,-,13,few,CASSVAISYEQYF,TGTGCCAGCAGTGTTGCAATCTCCTACGAGCAGTACTTC
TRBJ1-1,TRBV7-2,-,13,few,CASSFAGLDEAFF,TGTGCCAGCAGCTTCGCCGGGCTTGATGAAGCTTTCTTT
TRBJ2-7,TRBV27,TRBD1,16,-,CASGVGFGTGHHEQYF,TGTGCCAGCGGCGTCGGGTTTGGGACAGGGCACCACGAGCAGTACTTC
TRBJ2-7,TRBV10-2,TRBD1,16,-,CASSESMTGGGYEQYF,TGCGCCAGCAGTGAGTCTATGACAGGGGGCGGGTACGAGCAGTACTTC
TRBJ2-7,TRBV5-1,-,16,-,CASSLDSRGSSYEQYF,TGCGCCAGCAGCTTGGACTCCAGGGGATCATCCTACGAGCAGTACTTC
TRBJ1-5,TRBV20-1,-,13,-,CSAGPGLEQPQHF,TGCAGTGCTGGACCGGGCCTCGAACAGCCCCAGCATTTT
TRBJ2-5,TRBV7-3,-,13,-,CASSIESQETQYF,TGTGCCAGCAGCATCGAATCGCAAGAGACCCAGTACTTC
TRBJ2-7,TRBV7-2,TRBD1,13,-,CASNPGQGYEQYF,TGTGCCAGCAACCCGGGACAGGGTTACGAGCAGTACTTC
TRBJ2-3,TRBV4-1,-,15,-,CASSQDTPSRDTQYF,TGCGCCAGCAGCCAAGATACCCCTAGCAGAGATACGCAGTATTTT
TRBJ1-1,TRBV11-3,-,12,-,CASSPNRVEAFF,TGTGCCAGCAGCCCCAATAGGGTTGAAGCTTTCTTT
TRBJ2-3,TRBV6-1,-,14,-,CASSEGELPDTQYF,TGTGCCAGCAGTGAAGGCGAGTTACCAGATACGCAGTATTTT
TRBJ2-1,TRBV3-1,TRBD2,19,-,CASSQLGLASSPHYNEQFF,TGTGCCAGCAGCCAACTGGGACTAGCGTCGTCCCCACACTACAATGAGCAGTTCTTC
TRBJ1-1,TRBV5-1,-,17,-,CASSYTGRRGTNTEAFF,TGCGCCAGCAGCTACACGGGCAGGCGGGGGACAAACACTGAAGCTTTCTTT
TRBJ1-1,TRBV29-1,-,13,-,CSTTPGVNTEAFF,TGCAGTACCACTCCGGGGGTGAACACTGAAGCTTTCTTT
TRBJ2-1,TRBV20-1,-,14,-,CSASRDTVYNEQFF,TGCAGTGCTAGCCGGGACACTGTCTACAATGAGCAGTTCTTC
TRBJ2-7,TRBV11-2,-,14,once,CASQPLQGSYEQYF,TGTGCCAGCCAACCCCTACAGGGATCCTACGAGCAGTACTTC
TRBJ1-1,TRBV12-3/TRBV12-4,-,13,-,CASSFDADTEAFF,TGTGCCAGCAGTTTCGATGCGGACACTGAAGCTTTCTTT
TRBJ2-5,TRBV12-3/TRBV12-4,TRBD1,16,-,CASSLALGRGQDEQYF,TGTGCCAGCAGTTTAGCGCTGGGTAGGGGGCAGGATGAGCAGTACTTC
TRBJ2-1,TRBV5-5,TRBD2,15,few,CASSSQRESYNEQFF,TGTGCCAGCAGCTCTCAGCGGGAGTCCTACAATGAGCAGTTCTTC
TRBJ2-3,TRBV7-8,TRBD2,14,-,CASGKAGGTDTQYF,TGTGCCAGCGGCAAAGCGGGGGGCACAGATACGCAGTATTTT
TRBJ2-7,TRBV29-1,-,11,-,CSVGGLAEQYF,TGCAGCGTTGGGGGGCTGGCCGAGCAGTACTTC
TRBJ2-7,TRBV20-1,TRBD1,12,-,CSARDSPYEQYF,TGCAGCGCTAGGGACAGCCCCTACGAGCAGTACTTC
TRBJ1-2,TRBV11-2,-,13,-,CASSFNGRTGYTF,TGTGCCAGCAGCTTCAACGGCAGGACTGGCTACACCTTC